The clone carrying this T cell receptor (beta chain) was recorded at least ten times. TCRdb ran MiXCR on the RT-PCR reads and lists one entry per CDR3 protein. The data hold roughly 230,000 distinct CDR3 sequences, with around an eighth observed a single time. These data are taken from a study of patients and donors after allogeneic stem cell transplantation. CDR1 and CDR2 (germline): SGDLS, YYNGEE. The V gene lost 3 bases and the J gene lost 1 base, with 7 bases spanning the gap. The CDR3 covers 14 residues. Sequencing used blood, either unsorted or a sorted T cell fraction (not recorded which). This clonotype originated in a human donor who was either an allogeneic HSCT recipient or a stem cell or donor lymphocyte infusion donor (not recorded which). It is not recorded whose cells these are; they may come from a transplant donor. This rearrangement joins TRBV9 to TRBJ2-2, with D possibly being TRBD2 (5 bases). CDR3 loop: CASSAGMNTGELFF. CDR3 nucleotide sequence: TGTGCCAGCAGCGCGGGGATGAACACCGGGGAGCTGTTTTTT.